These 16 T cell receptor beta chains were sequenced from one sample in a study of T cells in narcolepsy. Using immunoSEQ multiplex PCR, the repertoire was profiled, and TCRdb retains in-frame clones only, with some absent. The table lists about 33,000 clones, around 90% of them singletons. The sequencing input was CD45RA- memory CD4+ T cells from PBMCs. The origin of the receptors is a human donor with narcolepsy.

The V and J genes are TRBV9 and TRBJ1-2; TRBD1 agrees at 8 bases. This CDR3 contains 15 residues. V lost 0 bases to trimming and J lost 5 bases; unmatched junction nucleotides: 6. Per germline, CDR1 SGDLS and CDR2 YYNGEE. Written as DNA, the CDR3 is TGTGCCAGCAGCGTAGCTCTGCAGGGGGCGTATGGCTACACCTTC. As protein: CASSVALQGAYGYTF.

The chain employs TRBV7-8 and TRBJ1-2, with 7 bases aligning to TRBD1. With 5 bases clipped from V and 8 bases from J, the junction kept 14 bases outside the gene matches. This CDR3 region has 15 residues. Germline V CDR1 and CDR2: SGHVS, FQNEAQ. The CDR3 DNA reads TGTGCCAGCAGCCGAAACCCAGGGGGGAGTGGGGGCTACACCTTC. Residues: CASSRNPGGSGGYTF.

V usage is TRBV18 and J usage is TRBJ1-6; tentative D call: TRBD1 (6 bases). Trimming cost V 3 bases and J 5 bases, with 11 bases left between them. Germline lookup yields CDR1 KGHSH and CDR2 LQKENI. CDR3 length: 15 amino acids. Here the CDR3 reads CASSPLQGHNSPLHF. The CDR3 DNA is TGTGCCAGCTCACCTTTGCAGGGGCATAATTCACCCCTCCACTTT.

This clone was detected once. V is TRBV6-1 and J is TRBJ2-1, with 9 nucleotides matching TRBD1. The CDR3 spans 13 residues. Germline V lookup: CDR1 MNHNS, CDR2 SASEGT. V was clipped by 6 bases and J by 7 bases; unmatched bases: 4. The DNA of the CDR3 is TGTGCCAGCAGGATGACAGGGGGGAATGAGCAGTTCTTC. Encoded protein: CASRMTGGNEQFF.

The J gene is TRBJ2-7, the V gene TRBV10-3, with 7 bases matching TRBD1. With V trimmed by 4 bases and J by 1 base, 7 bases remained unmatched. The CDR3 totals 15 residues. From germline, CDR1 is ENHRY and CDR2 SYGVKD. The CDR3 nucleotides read TGTGCCATCAGTGGAAGGGCACAGGGGTCCTACGAGCAGTACTTC. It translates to CAISGRAQGSYEQYF.

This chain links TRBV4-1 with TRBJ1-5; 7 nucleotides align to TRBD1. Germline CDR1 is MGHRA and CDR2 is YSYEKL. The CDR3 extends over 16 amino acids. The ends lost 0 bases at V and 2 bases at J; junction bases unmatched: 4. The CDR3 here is CASSQEGGGGNQPQHF. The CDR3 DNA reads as TGCGCCAGCAGCCAAGAAGGAGGGGGCGGCAATCAGCCCCAGCATTTT.

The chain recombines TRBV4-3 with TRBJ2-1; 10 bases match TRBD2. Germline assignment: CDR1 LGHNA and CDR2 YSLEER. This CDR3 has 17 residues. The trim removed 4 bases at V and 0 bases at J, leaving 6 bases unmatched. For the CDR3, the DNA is TGCGCCAGCAGCCGAGGAGCGGGGGGGAGCTCCTACAATGAGCAGTTCTTC. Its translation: CASSRGAGGSSYNEQFF.

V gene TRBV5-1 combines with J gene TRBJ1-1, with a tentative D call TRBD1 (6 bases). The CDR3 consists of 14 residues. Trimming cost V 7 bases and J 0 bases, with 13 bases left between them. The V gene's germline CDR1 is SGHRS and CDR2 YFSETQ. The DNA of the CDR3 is TGCGCCAGCGGGCAGGGGTTGATGAACACTGAAGCTTTCTTT. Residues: CASGQGLMNTEAFF. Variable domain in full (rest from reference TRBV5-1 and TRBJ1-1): KAGVTQTPRYLIKTRGQQVTLSCSPISGHRSVSWYQQTPGQGLQFLFEYFSETQRNKGNFPGRFSGRQFSNSRSEMNVSTLELGDSALYLCASGQGLMNTEAFFGQGTRLTVV.

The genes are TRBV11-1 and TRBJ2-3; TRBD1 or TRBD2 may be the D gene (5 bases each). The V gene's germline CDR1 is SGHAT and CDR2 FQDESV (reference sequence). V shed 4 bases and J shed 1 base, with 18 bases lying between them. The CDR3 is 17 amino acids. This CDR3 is CASSSRMRGSGTDTQYF. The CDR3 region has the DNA TGTGCCAGCAGCTCACGAATGAGGGGTAGCGGCACAGATACGCAGTATTTT.

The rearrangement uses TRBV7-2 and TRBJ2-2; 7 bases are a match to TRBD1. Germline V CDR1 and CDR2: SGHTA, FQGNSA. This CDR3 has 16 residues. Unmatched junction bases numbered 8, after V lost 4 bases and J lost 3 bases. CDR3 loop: CASSSGGQAYTGELFF. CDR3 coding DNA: TGTGCCAGCAGCTCTGGCGGACAGGCATACACCGGGGAGCTGTTTTTT.

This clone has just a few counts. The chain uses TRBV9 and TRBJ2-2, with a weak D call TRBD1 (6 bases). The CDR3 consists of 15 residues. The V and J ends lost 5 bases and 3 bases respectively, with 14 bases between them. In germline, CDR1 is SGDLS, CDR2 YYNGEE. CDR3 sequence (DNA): TGTGCCAGCAGTACCCAGGGGTTAGACACCGGGGAGCTGTTTTTT. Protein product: CASSTQGLDTGELFF.

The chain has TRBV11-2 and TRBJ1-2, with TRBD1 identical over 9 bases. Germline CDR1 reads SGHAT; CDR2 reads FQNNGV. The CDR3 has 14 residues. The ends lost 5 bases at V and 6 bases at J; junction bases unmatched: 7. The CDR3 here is CASSARQGGDGYTF. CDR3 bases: TGTGCCAGCAGCGCCCGACAGGGGGGGGATGGCTACACCTTC.

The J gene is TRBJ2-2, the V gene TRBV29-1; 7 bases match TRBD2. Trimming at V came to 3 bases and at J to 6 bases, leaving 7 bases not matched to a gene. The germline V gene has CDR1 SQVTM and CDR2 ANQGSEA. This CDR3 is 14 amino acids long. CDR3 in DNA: TGCAGCGTTGATATTTTGGGGGGGGCCGGGGAGCTGTTTTTT. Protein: CSVDILGGAGELFF.

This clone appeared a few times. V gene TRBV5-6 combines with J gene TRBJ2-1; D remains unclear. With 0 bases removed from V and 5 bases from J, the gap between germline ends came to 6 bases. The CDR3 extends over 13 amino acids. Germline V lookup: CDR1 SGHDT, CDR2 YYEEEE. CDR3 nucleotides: TGTGCCAGCAGCTTGGACGTCCACAATGAGCAGTTCTTC. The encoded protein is CASSLDVHNEQFF.

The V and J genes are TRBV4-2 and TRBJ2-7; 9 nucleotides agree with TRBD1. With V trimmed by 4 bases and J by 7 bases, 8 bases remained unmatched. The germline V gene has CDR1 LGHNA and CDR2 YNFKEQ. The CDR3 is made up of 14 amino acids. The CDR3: CASSLGTGSGEQYF. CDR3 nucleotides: TGTGCCAGCAGCCTTGGGACAGGGAGTGGAGAGCAGTACTTC.

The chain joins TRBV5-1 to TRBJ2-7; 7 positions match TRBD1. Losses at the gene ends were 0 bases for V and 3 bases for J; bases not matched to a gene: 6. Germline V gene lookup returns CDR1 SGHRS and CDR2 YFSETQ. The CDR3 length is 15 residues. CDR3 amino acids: CASSLDGTAYYEQYF. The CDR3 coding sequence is TGCGCCAGCAGCTTGGACGGGACAGCTTACTACGAGCAGTACTTC.